These 9 T cell receptor beta chains were all obtained from the same sample, sequenced in a study of post-analysis software for immune sequencing data. Study-wide findings and caveats: Four or five TRBV segments were more frequent in patients than controls; TRBV5-6, TRBV5-1 and TRBV20-1 belonged to this group.

Unique molecular identifiers were present in the TCR beta cDNA libraries. TCRdb processed the PCR reads anew with MiXCR; each CDR3 protein has one entry. The repertoire consists of roughly 730,000 distinct CDR3 sequences, with roughly 27% occurring once and the leading ten covering roughly 0.53%. The antigens for these receptors are not known. The sample consisted of blood. These receptors came from a girl aged 5-17 years with multiple sclerosis.

The chain has TRBV6-2 or TRBV6-3 and TRBJ2-1; TRBD2 agrees at 9 bases. J gave up 4 bases and V 4 bases, and 8 bases lay outside the gene matches. This CDR3 is built from 16 residues. CDR1 is MNHEY, CDR2 SVGEGT, per germline. CDR3 nucleotides: TGTGCCAGCAGTTCTCAGACTAGCGGAGGGTACAATGAGCAGTTCTTC. Encoded protein: CASSSQTSGGYNEQFF.

The chain links TRBV7-8 to TRBJ2-5; 10 bases line up with TRBD2. The trim removed 5 bases at V and 4 bases at J, leaving 10 bases unmatched. The CDR3 extends over 16 amino acids. The germline V gene has CDR1 SGHVS and CDR2 FQNEAQ. The CDR3 loop reads CASSTPLAGPGETQYF. The CDR3, as DNA: TGTGCCAGCAGCACCCCACTAGCGGGACCGGGAGAGACCCAGTACTTC.

This chain's CDR3 is CSVETGPGRNEKLFF. CDR3 DNA: TGCAGCGTTGAAACGGGCCCCGGGAGGAATGAAAAACTGTTTTTT. The chain joins TRBV29-1 to TRBJ1-4; D not resolved. Trimming removed 2 bases from V and 5 bases from J, with 15 bases in between. This CDR3 comprises 15 residues. Germline lookup yields CDR1 SQVTM and CDR2 ANQGSEA.

J is TRBJ2-7 and V is TRBV5-1; 8 nucleotides agree with TRBD1. V lost 3 bases, J lost 4 bases, and 6 bases stayed unmatched. Germline V lookup: CDR1 SGHRS, CDR2 YFSETQ. CDR3 length: 14 residues. In DNA, the CDR3 is TGCGCCAGCAGCTCTAAGACAGGGGTGTACGAGCAGTACTTC. Its translation is CASSSKTGVYEQYF.

The V and J genes are TRBV27 and TRBJ2-7; 7 positions match TRBD1. Per the germline V gene, CDR1 is MNHEY and CDR2 is SMNVEV (reference sequence). The CDR3 has 14 residues. The V gene end was trimmed by 5 bases and the J gene end by 6 bases; junction bases not matched to a gene: 10. The CDR3 region has the DNA TGTGCCAGCAGTCCGGACGGAGGACAGGTCGAGCAGTACTTC. Its protein is CASSPDGGQVEQYF.

The chain uses TRBV7-9 and TRBJ1-4, with TRBD1 matching over 9 bases. V lost 5 bases to trimming and J lost 2 bases; unmatched junction nucleotides: 6. The CDR3 consists of 16 residues. CDR1 SEHNR and CDR2 FQNEAQ come from the germline V gene (reference sequence). CDR3 in amino acids: CASSMGQGTTNEKLFF. The CDR3 DNA reads as TGTGCCAGCAGCATGGGACAGGGAACCACTAATGAAAAACTGTTTTTT.

The V call is TRBV5-6, the J call TRBJ2-7, with D unresolved. Near its end, the DNA agrees better with TRBJ2-5, so the J call may be wrong. Per germline, CDR1 SGHDT and CDR2 YYEEEE. This CDR3 is 15 amino acids long. The CDR3: CASSLDRRLGETQYF. The CDR3 DNA follows: TGTGCCAGCAGCTTGGACCGGCGGTTAGGGGAGACCCAGTACTTC.

The sample holds a few counts of this clonotype. This chain links TRBV5-1 with TRBJ1-1; D not certain. Trimming shortened V by 4 bases and J by 2 bases, and 15 bases separated the two germline ends. Germline CDR1 reads SGHRS; CDR2 reads YFSETQ. This CDR3 region has 15 residues. This CDR3 reads CASSGRATTNTEAFF. The CDR3 DNA follows: TGCGCCAGCAGCGGCCGAGCTACAACCAACACTGAAGCTTTCTTT.

This clonotype has only one observation. A much bigger clone sits one base away, suggesting this may be a read error. V and J are TRBV7-2 and TRBJ2-2, with D perhaps TRBD2 (6 bases). V lost 5 bases and J lost 1, with 8 bases in between. The CDR3 is made up of 14 amino acids. Germline CDR1 reads SGHTA; CDR2 reads FQGNSA. The CDR3 spells CASSRGLNTGELFF. The CDR3 DNA follows: TGTGCCAGCAGCCGGGGACTGAACACCGGGGAGCTGTTTTTT.